These T cell receptor beta chains were read from a single sample in a study of T-cell reconstitution after alpha-beta-depleted transplantation in children. TCRdb used MiXCR to reprocess the PCR reads, holding one entry per CDR3 protein. This sample carries about 610,000 distinct CDR3 sequences, 8% to 11% of them seen once, and the ten largest clones take less than 4.5%. Sample: PBMCs from the stem cell graft donor, taken from the stem cell graft. The receptors come from a human donor who donated a stem cell graft to a child with acute myeloid leukemia. CDR3s include the opening cysteine and the closing phenylalanine or tryptophan. A D gene is named only where the DNA matches it firmly. Expanded clones get a size class; other rows say once, few or many, or leave the size out.

V gene	J gene	clone size	D gene	CDR3 DNA	CDR3 protein
TRBV20-1	TRBJ2-7	many	TRBD1	TGCAGTGCTAGAGCATCTGTGGGACAGCGCTACGAGCAGTACTTC	CSARASVGQRYEQYF
TRBV6-1	TRBJ1-4	NA	NA	TGTGCCAGCACCTCAAGCCTGGGCTTCCTGGGTAAACTGTTTTTT	CASTSSLGFLGKLFF
TRBV5-1	TRBJ1-5	few	NA	TGCGCCAGCAGCCCGGGGGATTATAGCAATCAGCCCCAGCATTTT	CASSPGDYSNQPQHF
TRBV27	TRBJ2-5	few	NA	TGTGCCAGCAGTTACGGGGACATGTGGGAGACCCAGTACTTC	CASSYGDMWETQYF
TRBV7-9	TRBJ1-2	NA	TRBD1	TGTGCCAGCAGCTTAGGAGGGGGCGCGGCTGGCTACACCTTC	CASSLGGGAAGYTF
TRBV7-2	TRBJ1-4	NA	TRBD1	TGTGCCAGCAGCTCGGGACAGACAACTAATGAAAAACTGTTTTTT	CASSSGQTTNEKLFF
TRBV6-5	TRBJ2-1	many	NA	TGTGCCAGCAGCCCTCGGGCCCGAATCTACAATGAGCAGTTCTTC	CASSPRARIYNEQFF
TRBV6-2/TRBV6-3	TRBJ2-1	few	TRBD1	TGTGCCAGCAGTTACGACCCCAGGGGGCCTTCCCCCTACAATGAGCAGTTCTTC	CASSYDPRGPSPYNEQFF
TRBV5-1	TRBJ2-1	many	NA	TGCGCCAGCAGCCTCTTAGGGAACTCCTACAATGAGCAGTTCTTC	CASSLLGNSYNEQFF
TRBV28	TRBJ2-7	NA	NA	TGTGCCAGCAGGCAGTCGGGTGTCTACGAGCAGTACTTC	CASRQSGVYEQYF
TRBV6-2/TRBV6-3	TRBJ2-5	few	NA	TGTGCCAGCAGTTGGTCGCCGGAGACCCAGTACTTC	CASSWSPETQYF
TRBV27	TRBJ2-5	many	NA	TGTGCCAGCAGTTTATCACAGGGTTCGGAGACCCAGTACTTC	CASSLSQGSETQYF
TRBV7-7	TRBJ1-2	few	NA	TGTGCTAGCAGCTTATTGGAGGGTACCCTAGGGGTTAACTATGGCTACACCTTC	CASSLLEGTLGVNYGYTF
TRBV12-3/TRBV12-4	TRBJ2-3	NA	TRBD2	TGTGCCAGCAGTTTCCTAGCATTAGCGGGAGGAGGTGATACGCAGTATTTT	CASSFLALAGGGDTQYF
TRBV29-1	TRBJ1-2	few	NA	TGCAGCGTTGAAAGATTTCTGGTGGGCTACACCTTC	CSVERFLVGYTF
TRBV29-1	TRBJ1-4	NA	NA	TGCAGCACCTACAGTCCCCTTTCAGAAAAACTGTTTTTT	CSTYSPLSEKLFF
TRBV15	TRBJ2-1	few	TRBD2	TGTGCCACCAGCAGAGATACTAGCGGGGTATACAATGAGCAGTTCTTC	CATSRDTSGVYNEQFF
TRBV10-3	TRBJ2-3	many	TRBD1	TGTGCCATCAGTCCGGGACAGGGTGGAGATACGCAGTATTTT	CAISPGQGGDTQYF
TRBV29-1	TRBJ2-3	many	TRBD2	TGCAGCGTTGAAGCGGTAACTCGGCGGGAGATAACAGATACGCAGTATTTT	CSVEAVTRREITDTQYF
TRBV20-1	TRBJ2-3	few	NA	TGCAGTGCTAGAGATCCCGCACAAAGCACAGATACGCAGTATTTT	CSARDPAQSTDTQYF
TRBV9	TRBJ2-1	many	NA	TGTGCCAGCAGCGTAGGTTTGAGGAATGAGCAGTTCTTC	CASSVGLRNEQFF
TRBV5-5	TRBJ2-3	many	NA	TGTGCCAGCAGTTGGACGGGGGCAGATACGCAGTATTTT	CASSWTGADTQYF
TRBV29-1	TRBJ2-7	NA	NA	TGCAGCGTTGAAGTTGAGGGAACCTACGAGCAGTACTTC	CSVEVEGTYEQYF
TRBV20-1	TRBJ2-1	NA	NA	TGCAGTGCTTCATCCACTACTATTAATGAGCAGTTCTTC	CSASSTTINEQFF
TRBV2	TRBJ2-7	few	NA	TGTGCCAGCAGTGAAGCGGTGGGGGCTAGTCGCGAGCAGTACTTC	CASSEAVGASREQYF
TRBV7-9	TRBJ2-7	NA	TRBD2	TGTGCCAGCAGCCCCAGCGGGACCCACGAGCAGTACTTC	CASSPSGTHEQYF
TRBV6-5	TRBJ2-1	NA	NA	TGTGCCAGCGCCGGGATCCTTAACCGAATGGAGCAGTTCTTC	CASAGILNRMEQFF
TRBV4-3	TRBJ2-2	NA	TRBD2	TGCGCCAGCAGCCAAGATCCGGGGACTAGCGCTAACACCGGGGAGCTGTTTTTT	CASSQDPGTSANTGELFF
TRBV3-1	TRBJ2-1	many	TRBD1	TGTGCCAGCAGCCAAAACTTTGGCCCCAGACAGGGGCCCTTCTCCTACAATGAGCAGTTCTTC	CASSQNFGPRQGPFSYNEQFF
TRBV7-2	TRBJ2-1	many	TRBD1	TGTGCCAGCAACCTCGGGACAGGGGGCTACAATGAGCAGTTCTTC	CASNLGTGGYNEQFF
TRBV5-1	TRBJ2-5	many	TRBD2	TGCGCCAGCAGCCAAACCGGGACTAGCGGCCAAGAGACCCAGTACTTC	CASSQTGTSGQETQYF
TRBV20-1	TRBJ2-7	many	NA	TGCAGTGCTCCTCCCCGGGGGCAAGTCTACGAGCAGTACTTC	CSAPPRGQVYEQYF
TRBV18	TRBJ1-2	NA	NA	TGTGCCAGCTCACCAACACATCCACAGGGATGGCCAACCTTC	CASSPTHPQGWPTF
TRBV5-1	TRBJ2-7	NA	TRBD1	TGCGCCAGCGCCGAGGGGGGGACAGGGACCTACGAGCAGTACTTC	CASAEGGTGTYEQYF
TRBV12-3/TRBV12-4	TRBJ1-3	NA	TRBD1	TGTGCCAGCAGTCCCGGGACAGGGTTTGGAAACACCATATATTTT	CASSPGTGFGNTIYF
TRBV5-1	TRBJ1-1	few	TRBD1	TGCGCCAGCAGCTTGGCCTGGGACAGGGGGCTTAGGGTAGGCACTGAAGCTTTCTTT	CASSLAWDRGLRVGTEAFF
TRBV16	TRBJ2-7	NA	NA	TGTGCCAGCAGCCAGAGCGAGTACGAGCAGTACTTC	CASSQSEYEQYF
TRBV18	TRBJ1-1	few	NA	TGTGCCAGCTCGGCTGAGACAGCGAACACTGAAGCTTTCTTT	CASSAETANTEAFF
TRBV18	TRBJ1-3	many	NA	TGTGCCAGCTCACTTTCACAGGGTGGCTCTGGAAACACCATATATTTT	CASSLSQGGSGNTIYF
TRBV2	TRBJ2-7	NA	TRBD2	TGTGCCAGAAACTCAATCGCCGGCGGGAGTTTCAACGAGCAGTACTTC	CARNSIAGGSFNEQYF
TRBV20-1	TRBJ2-3	NA	NA	TGCAGTGCTAGAGACCACGGAGGTACAGATACGCAGTATTTT	CSARDHGGTDTQYF
TRBV11-3	TRBJ2-7	NA	NA	TGTGCCAGCAGCTTACCAGGGTCCGAGCAGTACTTC	CASSLPGSEQYF
TRBV4-2	TRBJ2-1	NA	NA	TGTGCCATCAGCCGGGAATGGACGGGTGAGCAGTTCTTC	CAISREWTGEQFF
TRBV3-1	TRBJ2-7	few	TRBD1	TGTGCCAGCAGCCAAGGAGTGGGACAGACTTACGAGCAGTACTTC	CASSQGVGQTYEQYF
TRBV11-2	TRBJ2-1	few	TRBD1	TGTGCCAGCAGCCTCGGGACAGGGGGCGGGCAGTTCTTC	CASSLGTGGGQFF
TRBV27	TRBJ2-7	few	TRBD2	TGTGCCAGCAGTTTATATAGCGGGAGGGGCGCCTACGAGCAGTACTTC	CASSLYSGRGAYEQYF
TRBV20-1	TRBJ2-2	NA	TRBD2	TGCAGTGCCCAGACTAGCGGGACCGGGGAGCTGTTTTTT	CSAQTSGTGELFF
TRBV5-6	TRBJ2-1	few	TRBD2	TGTGCCAGCAGCTCTCTGGGACTAGCGGGACCCAATGAGCAGTTCTTC	CASSSLGLAGPNEQFF
TRBV5-1	TRBJ1-5	NA	NA	TGCGCCAGCAGCGCGGAGGGGGGAAATCAGCCCCAGCATTTT	CASSAEGGNQPQHF
TRBV3-1	TRBJ2-1	NA	NA	TGTGCCAGCAGCCAAGGAAGGAACTACAATGAGCAGTTCTTC	CASSQGRNYNEQFF
TRBV20-1	TRBJ2-1	many	NA	TGCAGTGGAGTGGGAGATCTGGGTGAGCAGTTCTTC	CSGVGDLGEQFF